This T cell receptor (beta chain) was profiled in a study of shared clonotypes between healthy human individuals. This CDR3 spans 11 amino acids. Trimming removed 0 bases from V and 6 bases from J, with 0 bases in between. In germline, CDR1 is MGHDK, CDR2 SYGVNS. The assay was run at deep level. The input for sorted-subset replicate PCRs was about 0.2 ug DNA, around 30,000 T cell genomes. Produced via immunoSEQ multiplex PCR; TCRdb's table is partial and in-frame only. In the table there are 800,000 to 950,000 clones, approximately 97% of which are singletons. CD8 cells regarded as naive lacked CD45RO, were positively chosen for CCR7, and omitted terminally differentiated effector memory CD45RA+ cells.

The TCR sequence derives from a young man in good health. This rearrangement joins TRBV25-1 to TRBJ1-5; D is uncertain. Sequencing used naive CD8+ T cells sorted from blood. CDR3 protein: CASSEYQPQHF. CDR3 bases: TGTGCCAGCAGTGAATATCAGCCCCAGCATTTT.